Following are 2 T cell receptor beta chains from one sample sequenced in a study of blood T cell repertoires in COVID-19 (dated by TCRdb to about 2020). The library was prepared using the immunoSEQ multiplex PCR assay. TCRdb retrieved this table from immuneACCESS and kept in-frame rearrangements only. Not all clones are present; in checked studies, unresolved V genes account for under half, and no reason is known for the remainder. For this sample there are 410,000 or so clones; roughly 90% appear just once. The ten largest account for 1.5% to 1.9% of the sample. The specimen sequenced was peripheral blood. The receptors were sampled from a woman aged 40 to 49 with COVID-19, enrolled during active disease.

V gene TRBV7-3 combines with J gene TRBJ2-7, with 7 bases lining up with TRBD2. The J segment lost 2 bases and the V segment lost 5 bases, leaving 9 bases of the junction unmatched. The CDR3 is 15 amino acids. Germline loops: CDR1 SGHTA, CDR2 FQGTGA. The DNA of the CDR3 is TGTGCCAGCAGCCCCTCCGGGACTACAACCTACGAGCAGTACTTC. Amino acid sequence: CASSPSGTTTYEQYF.

The V call is TRBV10-3, the J call TRBJ1-3; weak D call: TRBD1 (6 bases). Between the trimmed V and J ends, which lost 4 bases and 4 bases, there was a span of 17 bases. The CDR3 has 16 residues. Germline values: CDR1 ENHRY, CDR2 SYGVKD. Written as DNA, the CDR3 is TGTGCCATCAGTGGTCTGGGGGCCCAGGGGGGAAACACCATATATTTT. Translating gives CAISGLGAQGGNTIYF.